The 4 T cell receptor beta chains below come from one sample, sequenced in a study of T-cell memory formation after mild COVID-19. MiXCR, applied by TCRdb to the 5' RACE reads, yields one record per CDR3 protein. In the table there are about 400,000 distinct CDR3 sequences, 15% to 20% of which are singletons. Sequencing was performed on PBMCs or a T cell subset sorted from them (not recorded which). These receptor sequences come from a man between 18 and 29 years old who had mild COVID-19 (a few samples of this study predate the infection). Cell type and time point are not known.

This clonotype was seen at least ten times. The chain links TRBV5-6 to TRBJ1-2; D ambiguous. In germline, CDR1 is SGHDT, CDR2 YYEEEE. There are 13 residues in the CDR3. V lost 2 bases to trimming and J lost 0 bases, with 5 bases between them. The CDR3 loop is CASSFEANYGYTF. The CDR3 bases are TGTGCCAGCAGCTTCGAAGCTAACTATGGCTACACCTTC.

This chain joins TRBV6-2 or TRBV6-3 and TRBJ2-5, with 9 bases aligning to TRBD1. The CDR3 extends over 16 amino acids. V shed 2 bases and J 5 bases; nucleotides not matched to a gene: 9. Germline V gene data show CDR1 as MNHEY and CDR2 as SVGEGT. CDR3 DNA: TGTGCCAGCAGTTACCGGCCACAGGGGGCTGAGGAGACCCAGTACTTC. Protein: CASSYRPQGAEETQYF.

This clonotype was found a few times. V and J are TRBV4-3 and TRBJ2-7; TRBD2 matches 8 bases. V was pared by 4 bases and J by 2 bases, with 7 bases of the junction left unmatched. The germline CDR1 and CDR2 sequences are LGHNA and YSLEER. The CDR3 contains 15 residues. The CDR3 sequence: CASSPQREYPYEQYF. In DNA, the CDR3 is TGCGCCAGCAGCCCACAGCGGGAGTATCCCTACGAGCAGTACTTC.

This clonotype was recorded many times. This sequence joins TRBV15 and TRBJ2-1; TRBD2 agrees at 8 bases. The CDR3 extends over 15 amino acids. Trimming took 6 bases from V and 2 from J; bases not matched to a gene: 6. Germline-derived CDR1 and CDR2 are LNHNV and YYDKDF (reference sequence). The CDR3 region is CATSSGGAPYNEQFF. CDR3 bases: TGTGCCACCAGTTCCGGGGGGGCCCCCTACAATGAGCAGTTCTTC. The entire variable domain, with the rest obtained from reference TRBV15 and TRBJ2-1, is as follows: DAMVIQNPRYQVTQFGKPVTLSCSQTLNHNVMYWYQQKSSQAPKLLFHYYDKDFNNEADTPDNFQSRRPNTSFCFLDIRSPGLGDTAMYLCATSSGGAPYNEQFFGPGTRLTVL.